Below, 16 T cell receptor beta chains from the same sample are listed, as sequenced in a study of regulatory T cells in long-lasting Graves disease. Combining iRepertoire HTBI primers with Arm-PCR of CDR3 regions, the authors built TCR beta libraries. TCRdb re-derived calls from the multiplex PCR reads in MiXCR, one entry per CDR3 protein. In the table there are 620,000 or so distinct CDR3 sequences, approximately 15% of which are singletons. Time point reported: newly diagnosed GD, antithyroid drugs for less than 3 months. From PBMCs, RNA was extracted and then used to make the TCR library. These data are also associated with another study on T cells in Graves' hyperthyroidism and ophthalmopathy.

This specimen was peripheral blood mononuclear cells (PBMCs), taken at new diagnosis, from a patient treated with antithyroid drugs. The receptor source for this set is a woman younger than 45 with Graves disease.

This clonotype was recorded at least ten times. The chain couples TRBV28 to TRBJ2-2, with D perhaps TRBD2 (6 bases). Germline values: CDR1 MDHEN, CDR2 SYDVKM. The CDR3 runs to 15 residues. V was trimmed by 5 bases and J by 1 base, leaving 11 bases between them. In nucleotides, the CDR3 is TGTGCCAGCAGTAGGAGGGCGGTGAACACCGGGGAGCTGTTTTTT. Translation: CASSRRAVNTGELFF.

The chain employs TRBV15 and TRBJ1-1; D is ambiguous. CDR1 and CDR2 (germline): LNHNV, YYDKDF (reference sequence). V lost 1 base, J lost 8 bases, and 8 bases lay in between. The CDR3 consists of 12 residues. As DNA, the CDR3 is TGTGCCACCAGCAGAGGAACTAACGAAGCTTTCTTT. Translating gives CATSRGTNEAFF.

The rearrangement uses TRBV9 and TRBJ1-2, with D uncertain. V shed 4 bases and J shed 3 bases, with 16 bases lying between them. In germline, CDR1 is SGDLS, CDR2 YYNGEE. CDR3 size: 15 residues. CDR3 DNA sequence: TGTGCCAGCAGCCCCGACCAAAAGCCGTACTATGGCTACACCTTC. This sequence encodes CASSPDQKPYYGYTF.

This clonotype was observed many times. The chain uses TRBV24-1 and TRBJ1-1, with unresolved D. The V gene lost 2 bases and the J gene lost 10 bases, with 16 bases spanning the gap. Germline CDR1 KGHDR, CDR2 SFDVKD. The CDR3 runs to 14 residues. DNA for the CDR3: TGTGCCACCAGTGATTCAAGGACCGGCCCTAGAGCTTTCTTT. Translating gives CATSDSRTGPRAFF.

This clonotype came up many times. The V call is TRBV28, the J call TRBJ2-7; 11 bases are shared with TRBD2. The CDR3 has 16 residues. The germline V gene has CDR1 MDHEN and CDR2 SYDVKM. J lost 3 bases, V lost 3 bases, and 7 bases had no gene match. CDR3 in DNA: TGTGCCAGCAGTTTGTTGACTAGCGGGATCGTCTACGAGCAGTACTTC. Translating it yields CASSLLTSGIVYEQYF.

This clonotype was counted a few times. The genes are TRBV20-1 and TRBJ2-2; 12 bases match TRBD2. Germline V gives CDR1 DFQATT, CDR2 SNEGSKA (reference sequence). J lost 6 bases, V lost 0 bases, and 2 bases had no gene match. The CDR3 extends over 15 amino acids. The CDR3 protein is CSARDTSGRSGELFF. In DNA form, the CDR3 reads TGCAGTGCTAGAGATACTAGCGGGAGGTCCGGGGAGCTGTTTTTT.

This clonotype was seen only a few times. V usage is TRBV30 and J usage is TRBJ1-5; tentative D call: TRBD1 (6 bases). The V and J ends lost 0 bases and 8 bases respectively, with 17 bases between them. Germline V gene lookup returns CDR1 GTSNPN and CDR2 SVGIG (reference sequence). The CDR3 consists of 15 residues. The CDR3 loop reads CAWSVRRGAGEPQHF. The CDR3 nucleotides read TGTGCCTGGAGTGTACGGAGGGGGGCAGGTGAGCCCCAGCATTTT.

This clonotype appeared a few times. This may arise from a read error, as a much more abundant clone is one base away. The genes are TRBV7-9 and TRBJ1-1, with D hard to call. The CDR3 length is 16 residues. Trimming stripped 1 base from V and 4 bases from J, with 16 bases between. Germline loops: CDR1 SEHNR, CDR2 FQNEAQ (reference sequence). This chain's CDR3 is CASSLGWSAARTEAFF. CDR3 coding DNA: TGTGCCAGCAGCTTAGGGTGGTCGGCCGCCCGCACTGAAGCTTTCTTT. The variable domain in full, completed from reference TRBV7-9 and TRBJ1-1, reads DTGVSQNPRHKITKRGQNVTFRCDPISEHNRLYWYRQTLGQGPEFLTYFQNEAQLEKSRLLSDRFSAERPKGSFSTLEIQRTEQGDSAMYLCASSLGWSAARTEAFFGQGTRLTVV.

V is TRBV14 and J is TRBJ1-4, with D hard to call. Trimming took off 1 base at V and 11 bases at J, with 11 bases between the two ends. CDR1 and CDR2 from the germline V gene are SGHDN and FVKESK. This CDR3 has 13 amino acids. The CDR3 region is CASSQGPGLKLFF. CDR3 DNA sequence: TGTGCCAGCAGCCAAGGGCCCGGTCTTAAACTGTTTTTT.

This clonotype was counted only a few times. V and J are TRBV7-2 and TRBJ2-7; TRBD1 might be the D (6 bases). The germline V gene has CDR1 SGHTA and CDR2 FQGNSA. The V end was cut by 5 bases, the J end by 3 bases, with 17 bases between. CDR3 size: 15 residues. The CDR3 coding sequence is TGTGCCAGCAGCACGCAGGGGAATCCTTTCTACGAGCAGTACTTC. This codes for CASSTQGNPFYEQYF. The full variable domain, rest sourced from reference TRBV7-2 and TRBJ2-7, is GAGVSQSPSNKVTEKGKDVELRCDPISGHTALYWYRQSLGQGLEFLIYFQGNSAPDKSGLPSDRFSAERTGGSVSTLTIQRTQQEDSAVYLCASSTQGNPFYEQYFGPGTRLTVT.

This CDR3 is CASSLLGLSYNEQFF. The CDR3 DNA reads TGCGCCAGCAGCTTGCTAGGGCTCTCCTACAATGAGCAGTTCTTC. The chain employs TRBV5-1 and TRBJ2-1; no firm D call. This CDR3 is 15 amino acids long. Trimming pared 1 base from V and 0 bases from J, leaving 8 bases between. Germline V gives CDR1 SGHRS, CDR2 YFSETQ.

V usage is TRBV7-9 and J usage is TRBJ1-1; 7 bases line up with TRBD1. The CDR3 loop spans 12 amino acids. Germline lookup yields CDR1 SEHNR and CDR2 FQNEAQ (reference sequence). J was trimmed by 12 bases and V by 5 bases; bases with no gene match: 9. CDR3 bases: TGTGCCAGCAGCCAGAGACAGGGTAGGACTTTCTTT. Translating it yields CASSQRQGRTFF.

The gene calls are TRBV3-1 and TRBJ1-2; D possibly corresponds to TRBD1 (6 bases). This CDR3 is 13 amino acids long. The V gene's germline CDR1 is LGHDT and CDR2 YNNKEL (reference sequence). V shed 5 bases and J shed 5 bases, with 12 bases lying between them. CDR3 region: CASSWDTGYGYTF. DNA of the CDR3: TGTGCCAGCAGCTGGGACACGGGGTATGGCTACACCTTC.

This chain joins TRBV18 and TRBJ2-7, with D unresolved. The CDR3 is 12 amino acids. Trimming took off 4 bases at V and 3 bases at J, with 7 bases between the two ends. The germline gives CDR1 KGHSH, CDR2 LQKENI. The CDR3 is CASSRVGYEQYF. The CDR3 DNA is TGTGCCAGCTCACGCGTCGGCTACGAGCAGTACTTC. Full variable domain (missing parts from reference TRBV18 and TRBJ2-7): NAGVMQNPRHLVRRRGQEARLRCSPMKGHSHVYWYRQLPEEGLKFMVYLQKENIIDESGMPKERFSAEFPKEGPSILRIQQVVRGDSAAYFCASSRVGYEQYFGPGTRLTVT.

This clonotype showed up just once. A much larger clone differs by one base, so this may be a read error. The gene calls are TRBV28 and TRBJ2-7; D may be TRBD2 (6 bases). The germline V and J ends were trimmed by 3 bases and 0 bases, with 9 bases remaining between them. Germline-derived CDR1 and CDR2 are MDHEN and SYDVKM. This CDR3 contains 14 residues. The CDR3 reads CASSLLGGSYEQYF. The CDR3 nucleotides are TGTGCCAGCAGTTTGCTCGGGGGCTCCTACGAGCAGTACTTC.

This clonotype has ten or more counts. The genes are TRBV15 and TRBJ2-6; D gene uncertain. Germline CDR1 and CDR2: LNHNV and YYDKDF (reference sequence). The CDR3 length is 16 residues. Deletions cut 0 bases from V and 1 base from J, with 7 bases between. In DNA form, the CDR3 reads TGTGCCACCAGCAGAGAGGTGGGGTCTGGGGCCAACGTCCTGACTTTC. Residues: CATSREVGSGANVLTF. Looking up the rest from reference TRBV15 and TRBJ2-6 gives the full variable domain: DAMVIQNPRYQVTQFGKPVTLSCSQTLNHNVMYWYQQKSSQAPKLLFHYYDKDFNNEADTPDNFQSRRPNTSFCFLDIRSPGLGDTAMYLCATSREVGSGANVLTFGAGSRLTVL.